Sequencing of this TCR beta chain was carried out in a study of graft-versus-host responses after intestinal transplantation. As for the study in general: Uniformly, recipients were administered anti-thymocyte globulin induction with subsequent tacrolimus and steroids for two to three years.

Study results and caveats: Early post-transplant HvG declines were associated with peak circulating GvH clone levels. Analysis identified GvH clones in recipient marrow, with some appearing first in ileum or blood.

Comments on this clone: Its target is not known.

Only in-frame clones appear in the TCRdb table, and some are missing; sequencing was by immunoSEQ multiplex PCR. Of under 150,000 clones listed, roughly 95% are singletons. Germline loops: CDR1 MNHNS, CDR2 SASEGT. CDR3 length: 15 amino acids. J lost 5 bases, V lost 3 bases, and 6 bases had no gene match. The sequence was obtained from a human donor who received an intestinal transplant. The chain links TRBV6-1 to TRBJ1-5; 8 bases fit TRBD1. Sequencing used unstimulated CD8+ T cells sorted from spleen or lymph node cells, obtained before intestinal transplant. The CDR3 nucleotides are TGTGCCAGCAGTGATGACCCAGGGGGCCATCAGCCCCAGCATTTT. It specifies CASSDDPGGHQPQHF.